This TCR beta chain was profiled in a study of cytomegalovirus exposure and HLA in healthy donors. Primers: 60 Vbeta forward and 13 Jbeta reverse. Repertoires were generated with immunoSEQ multiplex PCR, while TCRdb's copy carries only in-frame clones and drops some. Of some 150,000 clones listed, 75% to 90% are singletons. CDR3 length: 15 residues. Per germline, CDR1 ENHRY and CDR2 SYGVKD. Study outcomes and limitations: Accurate HLA-A and HLA-B prediction from TCR beta sequences was reported for most subjects.

Worth noting for this clone: Its specificity is not known. The germline gene is not matched at one end of the junction; a read error may be the cause. The sample carries other DNA sequences with the same CDR3.

Material: PBMCs. The chain employs TRBV10-3 and TRBJ2-1; 14 bases are a match to TRBD2. The sequence was collected from a woman in her thirties in good health and CMV-seronegative. The CDR3 region is CAISKTSGRVNEQFF. Here the CDR3 DNA reads TGTGCTATCAGCAAGACTAGCGGGAGGGTGAATGAGCAGTTCTTC.